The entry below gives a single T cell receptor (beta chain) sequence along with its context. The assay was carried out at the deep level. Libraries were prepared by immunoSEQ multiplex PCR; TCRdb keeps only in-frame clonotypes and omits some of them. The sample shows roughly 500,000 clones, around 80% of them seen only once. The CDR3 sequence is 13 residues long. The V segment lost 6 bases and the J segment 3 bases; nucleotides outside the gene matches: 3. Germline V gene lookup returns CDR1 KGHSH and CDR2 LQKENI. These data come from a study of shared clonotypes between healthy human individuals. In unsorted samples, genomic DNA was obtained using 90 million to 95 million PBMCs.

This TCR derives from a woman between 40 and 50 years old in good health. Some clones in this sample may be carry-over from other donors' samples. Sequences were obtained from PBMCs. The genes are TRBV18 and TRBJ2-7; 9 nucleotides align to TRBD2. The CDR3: CASSTSGDYEQYF. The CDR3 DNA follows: TGTGCCAGCTCGACTAGCGGCGACTACGAGCAGTACTTC.